A selection of T cell receptor beta chains follows, all from one sample in a study of blood T cell repertoires in COVID-19. Clones were sequenced by immunoSEQ multiplex PCR, and TCRdb holds only the in-frame ones, with some missing. The table has some 300,000 clones, roughly 90% seen once. Source material: PBMCs or T cells enriched from blood (not recorded which). The receptors shown here come from a young woman with acute COVID-19. CDR3s include the opening cysteine and the closing phenylalanine or tryptophan. Each record gives: J gene, V gene, CDR3 length, D gene, CDR3 protein. The D gene is left open where the match is weak.

j_gene: TRBJ1-2
v_gene: TRBV11-3
len: 16
d_gene: -
CDR3aa: CASSLGKGLIHYGYTF

j_gene: TRBJ1-2
v_gene: TRBV28
len: 12
d_gene: -
CDR3aa: CASSSAGVNPTF

j_gene: TRBJ2-2
v_gene: TRBV5-1
len: 15
d_gene: TRBD2
CDR3aa: CASSLVQREFGELFF

j_gene: TRBJ2-2
v_gene: TRBV18
len: 17
d_gene: TRBD2
CDR3aa: CASPPGLAGENTGELFF

j_gene: TRBJ2-2
v_gene: TRBV21-1
len: 15
d_gene: -
CDR3aa: CASSKGQGAWGELFF

j_gene: TRBJ2-1
v_gene: TRBV4-1
len: 16
d_gene: TRBD1
CDR3aa: CASSLTGALRTDEQFF

j_gene: TRBJ1-1
v_gene: TRBV18
len: 17
d_gene: TRBD1
CDR3aa: CASSPPDREVLNTEAFF

j_gene: TRBJ1-5
v_gene: TRBV6-4
len: 15
d_gene: -
CDR3aa: CASSDSSDSTQPQHF

j_gene: TRBJ1-4
v_gene: TRBV10-1
len: 15
d_gene: -
CDR3aa: CASSEGLSTNEKLFF

j_gene: TRBJ1-5
v_gene: TRBV19
len: 12
d_gene: -
CDR3aa: CASSRGGQPQHF

j_gene: TRBJ1-4
v_gene: TRBV29-1
len: 14
d_gene: -
CDR3aa: CSVEREVANEKLFF

j_gene: TRBJ1-1
v_gene: TRBV7-9
len: 15
d_gene: -
CDR3aa: CASSPRGGENTEAFF

j_gene: TRBJ2-7
v_gene: TRBV20-1
len: 14
d_gene: -
CDR3aa: CSASRGSQFYEQYF

j_gene: TRBJ1-2
v_gene: TRBV5-1
len: 15
d_gene: -
CDR3aa: CASSSREPRGYGYTF

j_gene: TRBJ1-1
v_gene: TRBV5-1
len: 16
d_gene: -
CDR3aa: CASSLVPRGVNTEAFF

j_gene: TRBJ2-1
v_gene: TRBV7-2
len: 13
d_gene: TRBD2
CDR3aa: CASSRGVHNEQFF

j_gene: TRBJ2-7
v_gene: TRBV5-1
len: 15
d_gene: TRBD2
CDR3aa: CASSRTTSGSYEQYF

j_gene: TRBJ1-1
v_gene: TRBV28
len: 14
d_gene: -
CDR3aa: CASSLGLMNTEAFF

j_gene: TRBJ2-5
v_gene: TRBV19
len: 13
d_gene: TRBD1
CDR3aa: CASAGQERETQYF

j_gene: TRBJ1-6
v_gene: TRBV5-1
len: 15
d_gene: TRBD1
CDR3aa: CASRPGQGENSPLHF

j_gene: TRBJ1-6
v_gene: TRBV28
len: 17
d_gene: -
CDR3aa: CASSLGRGTFYNSPLHF

j_gene: TRBJ2-7
v_gene: TRBV19
len: 13
d_gene: -
CDR3aa: CASSTDLREKQYF

j_gene: TRBJ1-1
v_gene: TRBV3-1/TRBV3-2
len: 16
d_gene: TRBD1
CDR3aa: CASSQAWTGTGSEAFF

j_gene: TRBJ1-5
v_gene: TRBV28
len: 15
d_gene: -
CDR3aa: CASSLAAVTNQPQHF

j_gene: TRBJ2-1
v_gene: TRBV24-1
len: 12
d_gene: -
CDR3aa: CATSDPSGEQFF

j_gene: TRBJ2-7
v_gene: TRBV9
len: 12
d_gene: -
CDR3aa: CASSSSFYEQYF

j_gene: TRBJ1-2
v_gene: TRBV6-5
len: 14
d_gene: TRBD1
CDR3aa: CASSLGTELYGYTF

j_gene: TRBJ1-5
v_gene: TRBV12-5
len: 14
d_gene: -
CDR3aa: CASGLVTDNQPQHF

j_gene: TRBJ1-2
v_gene: TRBV11-2
len: 13
d_gene: -
CDR3aa: CASTRSGSYGYTF

j_gene: TRBJ1-1
v_gene: TRBV6-6
len: 15
d_gene: TRBD1
CDR3aa: CASSYGDRGGTEAFF

j_gene: TRBJ2-7
v_gene: TRBV14
len: 19
d_gene: TRBD2
CDR3aa: CASSQLKGLAGGSSYEQYF

j_gene: TRBJ1-3
v_gene: TRBV11-2
len: 15
d_gene: TRBD1
CDR3aa: CASSQRQGSGNTIYF

j_gene: TRBJ2-1
v_gene: TRBV25-1
len: 15
d_gene: TRBD2
CDR3aa: CASSEPRGSGSEQFF

j_gene: TRBJ1-5
v_gene: TRBV2
len: 15
d_gene: -
CDR3aa: CASSREGGGNQPQHF

j_gene: TRBJ1-1
v_gene: TRBV18
len: 14
d_gene: TRBD1
CDR3aa: CASSPLNRGTEAFF

j_gene: TRBJ1-4
v_gene: TRBV7-9
len: 16
d_gene: TRBD1
CDR3aa: CASSFGTGSTNEKLFF

j_gene: TRBJ2-7
v_gene: TRBV11-3
len: 14
d_gene: -
CDR3aa: CASSLRDSLHEQYF

j_gene: TRBJ2-3
v_gene: TRBV27
len: 16
d_gene: TRBD2
CDR3aa: CASSVLAGLSTDTQYF

j_gene: TRBJ1-5
v_gene: TRBV6-5
len: 13
d_gene: -
CDR3aa: CASRDTVNQPQHF